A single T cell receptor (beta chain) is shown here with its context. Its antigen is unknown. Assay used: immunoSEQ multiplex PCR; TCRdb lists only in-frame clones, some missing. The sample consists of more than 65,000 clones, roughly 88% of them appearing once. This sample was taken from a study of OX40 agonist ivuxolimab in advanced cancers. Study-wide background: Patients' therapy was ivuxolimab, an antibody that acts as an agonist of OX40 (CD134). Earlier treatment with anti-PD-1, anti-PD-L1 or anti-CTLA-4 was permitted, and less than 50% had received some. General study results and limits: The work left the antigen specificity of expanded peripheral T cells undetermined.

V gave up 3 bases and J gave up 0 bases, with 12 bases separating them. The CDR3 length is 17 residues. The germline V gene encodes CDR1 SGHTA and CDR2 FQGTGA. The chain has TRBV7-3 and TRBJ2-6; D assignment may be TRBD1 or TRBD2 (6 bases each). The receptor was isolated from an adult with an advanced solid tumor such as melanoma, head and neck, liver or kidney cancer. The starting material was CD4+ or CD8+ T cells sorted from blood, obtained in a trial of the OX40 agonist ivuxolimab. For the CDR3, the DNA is TGTGCCAGCAGCTTCAAGGGGGGCGGCTCTGGGGCCAACGTCCTGACTTTC. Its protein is CASSFKGGGSGANVLTF.